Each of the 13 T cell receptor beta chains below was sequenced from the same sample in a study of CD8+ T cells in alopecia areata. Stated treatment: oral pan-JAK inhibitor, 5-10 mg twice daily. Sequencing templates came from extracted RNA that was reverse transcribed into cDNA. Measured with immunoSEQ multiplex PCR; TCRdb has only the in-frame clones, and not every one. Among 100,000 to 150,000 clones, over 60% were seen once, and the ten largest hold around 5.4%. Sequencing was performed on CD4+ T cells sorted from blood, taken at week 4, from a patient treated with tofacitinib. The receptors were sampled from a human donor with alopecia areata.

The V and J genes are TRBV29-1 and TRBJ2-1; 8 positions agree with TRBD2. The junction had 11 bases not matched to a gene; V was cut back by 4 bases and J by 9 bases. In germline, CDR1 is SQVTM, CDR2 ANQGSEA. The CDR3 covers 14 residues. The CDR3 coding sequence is TGCAGCGTTGTGCCTGGCGGGAGGATCACTGAGCAGTTCTTC. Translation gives CSVVPGGRITEQFF.

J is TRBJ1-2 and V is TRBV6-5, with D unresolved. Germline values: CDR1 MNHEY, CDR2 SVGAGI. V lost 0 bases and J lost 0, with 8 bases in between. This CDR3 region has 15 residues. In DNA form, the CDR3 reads TGTGCCAGCAGTTACTCGACGAATACTAACTATGGCTACACCTTC. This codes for CASSYSTNTNYGYTF.

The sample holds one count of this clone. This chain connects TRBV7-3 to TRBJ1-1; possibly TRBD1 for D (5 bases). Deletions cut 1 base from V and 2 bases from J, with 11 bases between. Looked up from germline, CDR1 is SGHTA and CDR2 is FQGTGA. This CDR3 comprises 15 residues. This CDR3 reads CASSLMPGKNTEAFF. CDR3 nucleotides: TGTGCCAGCAGCTTAATGCCAGGGAAAAACACTGAAGCTTTCTTT.

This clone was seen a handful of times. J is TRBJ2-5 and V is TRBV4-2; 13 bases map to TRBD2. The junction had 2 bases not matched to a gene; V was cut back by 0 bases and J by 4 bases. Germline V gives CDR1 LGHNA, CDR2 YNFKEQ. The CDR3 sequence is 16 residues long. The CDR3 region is CASSQDTSGGGETQYF. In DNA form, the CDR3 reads TGTGCCAGCAGCCAAGATACTAGCGGGGGGGGAGAGACCCAGTACTTC.

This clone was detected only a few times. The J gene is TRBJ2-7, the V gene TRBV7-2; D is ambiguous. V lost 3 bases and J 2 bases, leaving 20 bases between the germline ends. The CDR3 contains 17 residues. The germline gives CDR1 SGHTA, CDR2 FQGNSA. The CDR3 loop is CASSFTITTIETYEQYF. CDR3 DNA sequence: TGTGCCAGCAGCTTTACAATAACTACCATCGAAACCTACGAGCAGTACTTC.

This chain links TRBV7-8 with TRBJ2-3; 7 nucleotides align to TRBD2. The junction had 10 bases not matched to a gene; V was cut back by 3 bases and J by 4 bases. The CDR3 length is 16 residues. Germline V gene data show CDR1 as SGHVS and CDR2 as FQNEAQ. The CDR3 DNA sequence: TGTGCCAGCAGCTTGGTTGGGGGGAGGGTCCCAGATACGCAGTATTTT. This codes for CASSLVGGRVPDTQYF.

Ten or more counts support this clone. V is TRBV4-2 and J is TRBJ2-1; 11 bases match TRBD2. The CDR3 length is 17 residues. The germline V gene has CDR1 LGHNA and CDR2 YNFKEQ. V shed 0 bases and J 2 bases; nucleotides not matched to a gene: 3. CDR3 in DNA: TGTGCCAGCAGCCAAGATCTAGCGGGGGGCGCCTACAATGAGCAGTTCTTC. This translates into CASSQDLAGGAYNEQFF.

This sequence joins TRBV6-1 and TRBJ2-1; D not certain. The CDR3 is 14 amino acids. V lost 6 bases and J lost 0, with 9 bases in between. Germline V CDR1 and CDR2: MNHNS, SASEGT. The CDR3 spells CASRGMGSYNEQFF. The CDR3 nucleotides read TGTGCCAGCAGGGGGATGGGCTCCTACAATGAGCAGTTCTTC.

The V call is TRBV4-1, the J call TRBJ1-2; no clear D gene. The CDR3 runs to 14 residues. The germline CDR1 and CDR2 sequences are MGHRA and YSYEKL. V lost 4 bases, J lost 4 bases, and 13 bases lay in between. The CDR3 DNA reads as TGCGCCAGCAGCCCATTAGGACGGATCTATGGCTACACCTTC. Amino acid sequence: CASSPLGRIYGYTF.

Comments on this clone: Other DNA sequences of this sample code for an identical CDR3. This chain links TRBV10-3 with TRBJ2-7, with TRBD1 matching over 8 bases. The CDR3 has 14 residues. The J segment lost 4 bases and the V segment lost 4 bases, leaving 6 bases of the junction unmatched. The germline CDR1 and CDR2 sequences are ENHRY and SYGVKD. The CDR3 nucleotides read TGTGCCATCAGTGGACAGGGGAGCTCGTACGAGCAGTACTTC. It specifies CAISGQGSSYEQYF.

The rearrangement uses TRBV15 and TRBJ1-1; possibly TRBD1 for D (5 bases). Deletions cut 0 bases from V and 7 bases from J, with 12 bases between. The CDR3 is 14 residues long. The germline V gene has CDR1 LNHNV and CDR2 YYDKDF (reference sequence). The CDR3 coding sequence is TGTGCCACCAGCAGAGATCTGGGGACGAGTGAAGCTTTCTTT. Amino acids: CATSRDLGTSEAFF.

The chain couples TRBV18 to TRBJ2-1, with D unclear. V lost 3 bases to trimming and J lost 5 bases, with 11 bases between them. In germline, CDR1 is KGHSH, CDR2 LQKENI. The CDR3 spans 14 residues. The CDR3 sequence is CASSPPDMNNEQFF. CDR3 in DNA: TGTGCCAGCTCACCCCCTGACATGAACAATGAGCAGTTCTTC.

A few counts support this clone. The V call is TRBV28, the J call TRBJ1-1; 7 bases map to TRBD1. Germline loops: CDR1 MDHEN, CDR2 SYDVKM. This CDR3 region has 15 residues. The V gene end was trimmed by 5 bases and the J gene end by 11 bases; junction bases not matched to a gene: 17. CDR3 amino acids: CASSAPTGNVGRAFF. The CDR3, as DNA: TGTGCCAGCAGTGCCCCGACAGGGAATGTAGGGCGGGCTTTCTTT.